The 25 T cell receptor beta chains listed next were all sequenced from one sample in a study of blood T cells in healthy people across ages. Alongside a J-beta primer mix, a sample-barcoded 5' primer served in a second PCR lasting about 6 to 11 cycles. TCRdb processed the 5' RACE reads anew with MiXCR; each CDR3 protein has one entry. Here the sample spans about 290,000 distinct CDR3 sequences, 27% being singletons. The material sequenced was blood. The receptors shown here come from a woman in her 70s in good health.

Written as DNA, the CDR3 is TGCAGTGCATCGGATCCGGGACAGGGATTTCTAGGCTACACCTTC. Protein sequence: CSASDPGQGFLGYTF. The V gene is TRBV20-1, the J gene TRBJ1-2, with TRBD1 matching 9 bases. The junction had 16 bases not matched to a gene; V was cut back by 6 bases and J by 8 bases. Germline values: CDR1 DFQATT, CDR2 SNEGSKA (reference sequence). The CDR3 has 15 amino acids.

This clonotype was seen just once. The rearrangement joins TRBV20-1 to TRBJ2-3; D unclear. The length of the CDR3 is 14 residues. V was cut by 0 bases and J by 5 bases, with 12 bases left in between. Germline CDR1 is DFQATT and CDR2 is SNEGSKA (reference sequence). The CDR3 sequence is CSARERQFGDTQYF. CDR3 nucleotides: TGCAGTGCTAGAGAAAGGCAGTTCGGAGATACGCAGTATTTT.

There are many counts of this clonotype. J is TRBJ2-5 and V is TRBV20-1, with a possible D match to TRBD1 (7 bases). The V gene's germline CDR1 is DFQATT and CDR2 SNEGSKA (reference sequence). The CDR3 length is 12 residues. Trimming pared 6 bases from V and 5 bases from J, leaving 13 bases between. The CDR3 DNA reads TGCAGTGCCGAGGAGGGGGCGGAGACCCAGTACTTC. Protein product: CSAEEGAETQYF.

This chain links TRBV6-1 with TRBJ1-5; D perhaps matches TRBD1 (5 bases). V was cut by 4 bases and J by 3 bases, with 10 bases left in between. The germline CDR1 and CDR2 sequences are MNHNS and SASEGT. CDR3 size: 14 residues. In DNA, the CDR3 is TGTGCCAGCAGTGGGGGGTTTAACAATCAGCCCCAGCATTTT. Translation gives CASSGGFNNQPQHF.

A note on this clonotype: A much larger clone is a single base away; this may be a read error. This chain joins TRBV12-3 or TRBV12-4 and TRBJ2-5; the D is unclear. The J call may be faulty, since TRBJ2-7 better matches the DNA end. The CDR3 has 16 amino acids. CDR3 region: CASPTWPEPSRYEQYF. For the CDR3, the DNA is TGTGCCAGCCCCACTTGGCCGGAGCCCTCAAGATACGAGCAGTACTTC.

CDR3: CASSQGGRGSHEQYF. The DNA for the CDR3 is TGTGCCAGCAGCCAAGGGGGCAGGGGTTCCCACGAGCAGTACTTC. The chain combines TRBV14 with TRBJ2-7; D is perhaps TRBD1 (6 bases). The V gene lost 1 base and the J gene lost 5 bases, with 15 bases spanning the gap. Germline CDR1 is SGHDN and CDR2 is FVKESK. This CDR3 is 15 amino acids long.

Comment on this clonotype: A read error may account for a junction end that differs from germline. The chain employs TRBV20-1 and TRBJ2-2; possible D gene TRBD2, 6 bases. CDR1 and CDR2 from the germline V gene are DFQATT and SNEGSKA (reference sequence). The CDR3 consists of 13 residues. In DNA, the CDR3 is TGCAGTGCTCCGGGACTTAACACCGGGGAGTTGTTTTTT. It is translated as CSAPGLNTGELFF.

The chain employs TRBV7-3 and TRBJ2-1, with 8 bases fitting TRBD1. This CDR3 region has 15 residues. Germline trimming cut 8 bases from V and 9 bases from J; bases unmatched to any gene: 15. Looked up from germline, CDR1 is SGHTA and CDR2 is FQGTGA. CDR3 loop: CASGHFGQGGGEQFF. Written as DNA, the CDR3 is TGTGCCAGCGGACACTTTGGACAGGGAGGAGGTGAGCAGTTCTTC.

This chain joins TRBV20-1 and TRBJ2-1; the match to TRBD2 covers 8 bases. V lost 0 bases, J lost 7 bases, and 11 bases stayed unmatched. This CDR3 is built from 16 residues. In germline, CDR1 is DFQATT, CDR2 SNEGSKA (reference sequence). In DNA form, the CDR3 reads TGCAGTGCTAGAGATTTTAGCGGGACCCCATGGAATGAGCAGTTCTTC. It codes for CSARDFSGTPWNEQFF.

This clonotype was seen a few times. The chain employs TRBV5-1 and TRBJ2-1; D remains ambiguous. This CDR3 spans 13 amino acids. From germline, CDR1 is SGHRS and CDR2 YFSETQ. The V end was cut by 3 bases, the J end by 4 bases, with 8 bases between. CDR3 nucleotide sequence: TGCGCCAGCAGCTGGGCGGAGTACAATGAGCAGTTCTTC. Protein: CASSWAEYNEQFF.

This clonotype was picked up a small number of times. The gene calls are TRBV20-1 and TRBJ1-3, with D unresolved. This CDR3 has 15 residues. Germline lookup yields CDR1 DFQATT and CDR2 SNEGSKA (reference sequence). V was pared by 5 bases and J by 0 bases, with 14 bases between. As DNA, the CDR3 is TGCAGTGCTGGGAATCCGGGGAACTCTGGAAACACCATATATTTT. Amino acid sequence: CSAGNPGNSGNTIYF.

This chain links TRBV7-9 with TRBJ2-7; TRBD1 might be the D (6 bases). The CDR3 runs 14 residues. Germline V gives CDR1 SEHNR, CDR2 FQNEAQ (reference sequence). The V gene lost 6 bases and the J gene lost 4 bases, with 16 bases spanning the gap. The CDR3 is CASRLFPDSYEQYF. The DNA for the CDR3 is TGTGCCAGCAGACTATTTCCGGACAGTTACGAGCAGTACTTC.

This chain links TRBV7-3 with TRBJ2-1; D not certain. This CDR3 contains 13 residues. CDR1 is SGHTA, CDR2 FQGTGA, per germline. V was trimmed by 2 bases and J by 4 bases, leaving 6 bases between them. The CDR3 coding sequence is TGTGCCAGCAGCTTACGGCGGTACAATGAGCAGTTCTTC. This gives the protein CASSLRRYNEQFF.

The CDR3 nucleotides read TGCAGCGTACCGGGACAGGGGAACACCGGGGAGCTGTTTTTT. It is translated as CSVPGQGNTGELFF. The chain employs TRBV29-1 and TRBJ2-2, with 9 positions matching TRBD1. The CDR3 is made up of 14 amino acids. The germline gives CDR1 SQVTM, CDR2 ANQGSEA. After removal of 6 bases from V and 1 base from J, the junction contained 3 bases not matched to a gene.

This clonotype occurred a few times. The chain uses TRBV3-1 and TRBJ2-5, with 16 bases fitting TRBD2. V was clipped by 6 bases and J by 3 bases; unmatched bases: 4. The germline V gene encodes CDR1 LGHDT and CDR2 YNNKEL (reference sequence). The length of the CDR3 is 16 residues. CDR3 residues: CASRPGTSGREETQYF. The CDR3 bases are TGTGCCAGCAGACCCGGGACTAGCGGGAGGGAAGAGACCCAGTACTTC.

The chain is built from TRBV10-3 and TRBJ2-7; 7 bases match TRBD2. Trimming took 0 bases from V and 4 from J; bases not matched to a gene: 9. CDR1 and CDR2 (germline): ENHRY, SYGVKD. The CDR3 has 16 amino acids. The CDR3 sequence: CAISESRLAEAYEQYF. The CDR3 DNA reads as TGTGCCATCAGTGAGTCGCGGCTAGCGGAAGCTTACGAGCAGTACTTC.

As to this clonotype: A read error may account for a junction end that differs from germline. The chain carries TRBV4-3 and TRBJ2-1; D may match TRBD1 or TRBD2 (5 bases each). CDR3 size: 16 residues. Germline CDR1 and CDR2: LGHNA and YSLEER. CDR3 sequence (DNA): TGCGCCGGCAGCCCTTCCGGGACGCCAAACTACAATGAGCAGTTCTTC. This translates into CAGSPSGTPNYNEQFF.

This clonotype showed up just a few times. This chain links TRBV19 with TRBJ1-2, with a tentative D call TRBD1 (5 bases). The CDR3 is 14 amino acids. Germline V gene data show CDR1 as LNHDA and CDR2 as SQIVND (reference sequence). Trimming removed 7 bases at V and 7 bases at J, with 19 bases between. In nucleotides, the CDR3 is TGTGCCAGTAAGGGGCTTGACAGTCCGGGTGGCTACACCTTC. It specifies CASKGLDSPGGYTF.

The chain is built from TRBV7-2 and TRBJ2-5; 7 bases match TRBD1. V lost 5 bases, J lost 9 bases, and 12 bases stayed unmatched. The CDR3 loop spans 14 amino acids. Germline CDR1 is SGHTA and CDR2 is FQGNSA. The CDR3 DNA is TGTGCCAGCAGCCTTTCTGGGACAGCTTCTCCCCAGTACTTC. This encodes CASSLSGTASPQYF.

This chain joins TRBV7-3 and TRBJ2-5; D ambiguous. The V end lost 4 bases, the J end lost 2 bases, and 17 bases lay between the germline ends. The germline gives CDR1 SGHTA, CDR2 FQGTGA. This CDR3 is 16 amino acids long. CDR3 coding DNA: TGTGCCAGCAGCTGGACGGCACGGACCCCTCAAGAGACCCAGTACTTC. Its protein product is CASSWTARTPQETQYF.

The chain is built from TRBV29-1 and TRBJ1-2; D gene ambiguous. This CDR3 spans 14 amino acids. Trimming cost V 5 bases and J 1 base, with 14 bases left between them. Per germline, CDR1 SQVTM and CDR2 ANQGSEA. CDR3 coding DNA: TGCAGCGTTCCCGAGGGAGGAGTTAACTATGGCTACACCTTC. Its protein product is CSVPEGGVNYGYTF.

This chain joins TRBV28 and TRBJ2-2; no clear D gene. The CDR3 length is 15 residues. V was trimmed by 5 bases and J by 4 bases, leaving 14 bases between them. Germline V gives CDR1 MDHEN, CDR2 SYDVKM. Here the CDR3 DNA reads TGTGCCAGCAGTCCACCCGGCAAGAGCACCGGGGAGCTGTTTTTT. It specifies CASSPPGKSTGELFF.

The chain links TRBV7-6 to TRBJ2-5; 11 bases agree with TRBD2. This CDR3 contains 16 residues. Germline CDR1 is SGHVS and CDR2 is FNYEAQ. V shed 5 bases and J 0 bases; nucleotides not matched to a gene: 5. Here the CDR3 DNA reads TGTGCCAGCAGCCATCCGGGACTAGCGGACCAAGAGACCCAGTACTTC. This encodes CASSHPGLADQETQYF.

The rearrangement links TRBV6-1 to TRBJ2-5; no clear D. The DNA end is a closer match to TRBJ2-1, so the J assignment may be wrong. CDR1 MNHNS and CDR2 SASEGT come from the germline V gene. CDR3 length: 15 residues. The CDR3 sequence: CASSEDGAGTNEQFF. As DNA, the CDR3 is TGTGCCAGCAGTGAGGACGGAGCAGGAACCAATGAGCAGTTCTTC.

The chain joins TRBV12-3 or TRBV12-4 to TRBJ2-7, with 8 nucleotides matching TRBD2. The CDR3 totals 14 residues. V was clipped by 7 bases and J by 7 bases; unmatched bases: 12. CDR3: CASNLRGGLGEQYF. CDR3 DNA: TGTGCCAGCAATCTTCGGGGGGGGCTGGGTGAGCAGTACTTC.